The subject of this entry is one T cell receptor (beta chain). The CDR3 runs 15 residues. Germline CDR1 reads SGHRS; CDR2 reads YFSETQ. The V gene end was trimmed by 0 bases and the J gene end by 8 bases; junction bases not matched to a gene: 8. The data stem from a study of blood T cell repertoires in COVID-19. Study in general: Sites across the United States, Italy and Spain contributed samples from acute and convalescent COVID-19.

Original data processing: Reference gene primer amplification yielded estimated nucleated cell counts. Some clones are missing from TCRdb's copy, which holds only in-frame ones; the method was immunoSEQ multiplex PCR. The DNA gave D and trimming, while V, J and clone size come from that table. The sample records some 270,000 clones, about four fifths being singletons. The sample was peripheral blood. The TCR originated in a woman aged 40 to 49 who had recovered from COVID-19. This rearrangement joins TRBV5-1 to TRBJ1-2; 9 nucleotides match TRBD1. CDR3 DNA sequence: TGCGCCAGCAGCTTGGATCCGGGACAGGGTCAGGGCTACACCTTC. Amino acid sequence: CASSLDPGQGQGYTF.